A single sample is the source of the 32 T cell receptor beta chains below, sequenced in a study of early stage breast cancer tumors. Assay used: immunoSEQ multiplex PCR; TCRdb lists only in-frame clones, some missing. The repertoire includes over 40,000 clones, 78% of them detected once, and 3% to 3.5% sits in the top ten. The sample comprised blood. These receptors were obtained from a person aged 35-50 years with breast cancer.

The V gene is TRBV5-1, the J gene TRBJ2-5; D may be TRBD2 (5 bases). Trimming left V 7 bases short and J 1 base short, with 11 bases between. The germline V gene has CDR1 SGHRS and CDR2 YFSETQ. This CDR3 region has 13 residues. The CDR3 spells CASGKGSQETQYF. Here the CDR3 DNA reads TGCGCCAGCGGAAAAGGGAGCCAAGAGACCCAGTACTTC.

The gene calls are TRBV15 and TRBJ2-3, with 14 bases lining up with TRBD2. CDR1 is LNHNV and CDR2 is YYDKDF in the germline V gene (reference sequence). Germline trimming cut 1 base from V and 4 bases from J; bases unmatched to any gene: 10. The CDR3 loop spans 19 amino acids. The chain's CDR3 is CATSRGTKTSGRVADTQYF. The CDR3, as DNA: TGTGCCACCAGCAGAGGGACCAAGACTAGCGGGAGGGTAGCAGATACGCAGTATTTT.

This clone showed up just once. J is TRBJ2-7 and V is TRBV30; D possibly matches TRBD1 or TRBD2 (7 bases each). The CDR3 runs 13 residues. CDR1 and CDR2 (germline): GTSNPN, SVGIG (reference sequence). Trimming pared 7 bases from V and 5 bases from J, leaving 18 bases between. The CDR3 reads CASTRDSGNEQYF. CDR3 coding DNA: TGTGCCTCGACCCGGGACAGCGGGAACGAGCAGTACTTC.

The rearrangement uses TRBV9 and TRBJ1-1, with D possibly being TRBD1 (6 bases). Deletions cut 4 bases from V and 5 bases from J, with 15 bases between. There are 14 residues in the CDR3. CDR1 and CDR2 from the germline V gene are SGDLS and YYNGEE. CDR3 sequence: CASSPVVQGTEAFF. The CDR3 DNA is TGTGCCAGCAGCCCCGTCGTCCAGGGGACTGAAGCTTTCTTT.

This clone was seen only a few times. The chain uses TRBV6-5 and TRBJ1-2; TRBD1 agrees at 7 bases. Germline V gives CDR1 MNHEY, CDR2 SVGAGI. CDR3 length equals 15 residues. V was pared by 6 bases and J by 4 bases, with 11 bases of the junction left unmatched. Here the CDR3 reads CASRPRQGSSYGYTF. CDR3 in DNA: TGTGCCAGCAGACCTAGACAGGGATCGAGCTATGGCTACACCTTC.

The rearrangement uses TRBV5-1 and TRBJ2-3, with 8 bases fitting TRBD2. The CDR3 covers 14 residues. Germline V CDR1 and CDR2: SGHRS, YFSETQ. Trimming at V came to 3 bases and at J to 9 bases, leaving 9 bases not matched to a gene. CDR3 region: CASSSSSGQRTQYF. In DNA, the CDR3 is TGCGCCAGCAGCTCCTCTAGCGGGCAACGGACGCAGTATTTT.

This clone was seen a few times. The chain has TRBV18 and TRBJ2-3, with a tentative D call TRBD1 (6 bases). The germline V gene has CDR1 KGHSH and CDR2 LQKENI. Trimming stripped 2 bases from V and 11 bases from J, with 8 bases between. The CDR3 covers 11 residues. CDR3 sequence reads: CASSPVTGQYF. Here the CDR3 DNA reads TGTGCCAGCTCACCAGTGACAGGGCAGTATTTT.

The chain combines TRBV15 with TRBJ2-4; 7 positions match TRBD1. V trimming: 1 base; J trimming: 8 bases; junction bases outside the gene matches: 5. The CDR3 has 14 residues. CDR1 LNHNV and CDR2 YYDKDF come from the germline V gene (reference sequence). DNA for the CDR3: TGTGCCACCAGCAGAGTGGGACAGTCGGACATTCAGTACTTC. It specifies CATSRVGQSDIQYF.

The chain carries TRBV7-9 and TRBJ2-7; TRBD2 matches at 8 bases. Looked up from germline, CDR1 is SEHNR and CDR2 is FQNEAQ (reference sequence). The CDR3 totals 13 residues. Trimming cost V 11 bases and J 1 base; bases outside gene matches: 7. The CDR3 loop reads CAAGLAGSYEQYF. The CDR3 region has the DNA TGTGCCGCGGGGCTAGCGGGTTCCTACGAGCAGTACTTC.

The chain carries TRBV9 and TRBJ1-5, with D possibly being TRBD1 (6 bases). Per germline, CDR1 SGDLS and CDR2 YYNGEE. V dropped 3 bases and J dropped 3 bases, with 13 bases sitting between them. This CDR3 has 15 amino acids. The DNA for the CDR3 is TGTGCCAGCAGCGCCGGAGGACAGCTCAATCAGCCCCAGCATTTT. Protein sequence: CASSAGGQLNQPQHF.

The V gene is TRBV10-3, the J gene TRBJ2-3, with D maybe TRBD2 (5 bases). The CDR3 spans 16 residues. Germline assignment: CDR1 ENHRY and CDR2 SYGVKD. Trimming removed 1 base at V and 0 bases at J, with 11 bases between. Written as DNA, the CDR3 is TGTGCCATCAGTGAGTTGCGGGCGCGGAGCACAGATACGCAGTATTTT. Its protein product is CAISELRARSTDTQYF.

This clone was detected a few times. This chain uses TRBV6-4 with TRBJ2-2; 7 bases match TRBD2. CDR3 length: 14 residues. Germline V gene lookup returns CDR1 MRHNA and CDR2 SNTAGT. V was clipped by 5 bases and J by 5 bases; unmatched bases: 5. CDR3 nucleotides: TGTGCCAGCAGTAGACTAGCTGAAACCGGGGAGCTGTTTTTT. It codes for CASSRLAETGELFF.

The chain carries TRBV30 and TRBJ2-1; TRBD1 is a possible D gene (6 bases). CDR3 length: 13 residues. CDR1 is GTSNPN and CDR2 is SVGIG in the germline V gene (reference sequence). V was clipped by 4 bases and J by 3 bases, with 10 bases between them. Here the CDR3 reads CAWTRDIYNEQFF. In DNA form, the CDR3 reads TGTGCCTGGACGAGGGACATCTACAATGAGCAGTTCTTC.

The V call is TRBV6-5, the J call TRBJ1-2; 11 nucleotides agree with TRBD1. The CDR3 totals 13 residues. From germline, CDR1 is MNHEY and CDR2 SVGAGI. V lost 5 bases and J lost 7; bases outside the gene matches: 3. This CDR3 is CASSGQGAFGYTF. CDR3 nucleotide sequence: TGTGCCAGCAGTGGACAGGGGGCGTTTGGCTACACCTTC.

The J gene is TRBJ2-1, the V gene TRBV2; 13 positions match TRBD2. With V trimmed by 5 bases and J by 7 bases, 5 bases remained unmatched. The CDR3 runs to 15 residues. Germline-derived CDR1 and CDR2 are SNHLY and FYNNEI. The CDR3 coding sequence is TGTGCCAGCAGTTGGACTAGCGGGAGTTTGAATGAGCAGTTCTTC. Protein sequence: CASSWTSGSLNEQFF.

The chain carries TRBV6-5 and TRBJ2-5; 8 bases are shared with TRBD2. The CDR3 has 15 residues. Trimming removed 7 bases from V and 4 bases from J; junction bases left unmatched: 11. Germline V CDR1 and CDR2: MNHEY, SVGAGI. The CDR3 DNA reads TGTGCCAGCACCCCCGGGACTAGGGGTCGAGAGACCCAGTACTTC. Residues: CASTPGTRGRETQYF.

This clone was recorded a few times. The chain is built from TRBV7-3 and TRBJ1-1; D is unresolved. The CDR3 runs 13 residues. V was shortened by 8 bases and J by 1 base, with 11 bases between the two germline ends. Germline V lookup: CDR1 SGHTA, CDR2 FQGTGA. CDR3 amino acids: CASCLGPNTEAFF. CDR3 bases: TGTGCCAGCTGTTTAGGACCGAACACTGAAGCTTTCTTT.

This chain links TRBV6-6 with TRBJ2-5, with 9 bases matching TRBD2. Germline loops: CDR1 MNHNY, CDR2 SVGAGI (reference sequence). The CDR3 runs 15 residues. V trimming: 5 bases; J trimming: 0 bases; junction bases outside the gene matches: 4. The CDR3 is CASSATSGYQETQYF. In nucleotides, the CDR3 is TGTGCCAGCAGTGCGACTAGCGGATACCAAGAGACCCAGTACTTC.

J is TRBJ1-4 and V is TRBV18; D is ambiguous. V dropped 6 bases and J dropped 0 bases, with 11 bases sitting between them. This CDR3 spans 15 amino acids. From germline, CDR1 is KGHSH and CDR2 LQKENI. CDR3 loop: CASSLEAATNEKLFF. For the CDR3, the DNA is TGTGCCAGCTCCCTCGAGGCAGCAACTAATGAAAAACTGTTTTTT.

The rearrangement links TRBV7-2 to TRBJ1-2; no definite D call. Trimming shortened V by 1 base and J by 4 bases, and 10 bases separated the two germline ends. Germline CDR1 is SGHTA and CDR2 is FQGNSA. The CDR3 is 14 residues long. CDR3 in amino acids: CASSLGQASYGYTF. CDR3 nucleotides: TGTGCCAGCAGCTTAGGCCAGGCCAGCTATGGCTACACCTTC.

This clone appeared once. V is TRBV6-5 and J is TRBJ2-5, with no clear D. Germline V CDR1 and CDR2: MNHEY, SVGAGI. The germline V and J ends were trimmed by 4 bases and 5 bases, with 8 bases remaining between them. The CDR3 totals 12 residues. CDR3: CASSSPGETQYF. CDR3 DNA: TGTGCCAGCAGTTCCCCCGGGGAGACCCAGTACTTC.

This chain uses TRBV29-1 with TRBJ1-1, with D uncertain. Germline CDR1 SQVTM, CDR2 ANQGSEA. Trimming left V 1 base short and J 1 base short, with 7 bases between. The CDR3 is 13 amino acids. The CDR3 here is CSVEGGPNTEAFF. Here the CDR3 DNA reads TGCAGCGTTGAAGGGGGTCCGAACACTGAAGCTTTCTTT.

The chain has TRBV11-2 and TRBJ2-1; D remains ambiguous. With 5 bases removed from V and 6 bases from J, the gap between germline ends came to 11 bases. CDR3 length: 13 residues. Germline-derived CDR1 and CDR2 are SGHAT and FQNNGV. In nucleotides, the CDR3 is TGTGCCAGCAGCCGCGACCCGCCCAATGAGCAGTTCTTC. This encodes CASSRDPPNEQFF.

The chain employs TRBV28 and TRBJ2-3; D not resolved. Germline CDR1 reads MDHEN; CDR2 reads SYDVKM. This CDR3 is 12 amino acids long. The germline V and J ends were trimmed by 10 bases and 5 bases, with 13 bases remaining between them. The CDR3 loop is CATRILGDTQYF. The CDR3 DNA reads as TGTGCCACCAGGATCCTCGGAGATACGCAGTATTTT.

DNA for the CDR3: TGTGCCAGCAGCTCCCCCGGGAGCTCCTACAATGAGCAGTTCTTC. It codes for CASSSPGSSYNEQFF. The chain carries TRBV5-4 and TRBJ2-1, with D maybe TRBD2 (6 bases). Germline V gives CDR1 SGHNT, CDR2 YYREEE (reference sequence). V was pared by 3 bases and J by 0 bases, with 10 bases between. This CDR3 contains 15 residues.

The chain is built from TRBV30 and TRBJ2-6; D not certain. The ends were cut back, 1 base at V and 0 bases at J, with 10 bases in the middle. CDR1 is GTSNPN and CDR2 is SVGIG in the germline V gene (reference sequence). This CDR3 has 16 residues. CDR3: CAWSGGFSSGANVLTF. The DNA of the CDR3 is TGTGCCTGGAGTGGGGGATTTAGCTCTGGGGCCAACGTCCTGACTTTC. The whole variable domain, filled in from reference TRBV30 and TRBJ2-6, reads SQTIHQWPATLVQPVGSPLSLECTVEGTSNPNLYWYRQAAGRGLQLLFYSVGIGQISSEVPQNLSASRPQDRQFILSSKKLLLSDSGFYLCAWSGGFSSGANVLTFGAGSRLTVL.

This clone was seen a handful of times. The V call is TRBV30, the J call TRBJ1-1; D remains ambiguous. With 7 bases removed from V and 0 bases from J, the gap between germline ends came to 9 bases. The CDR3 runs 12 residues. Germline CDR1 and CDR2: GTSNPN and SVGIG (reference sequence). The CDR3 DNA sequence: TGTGCCTCAGGACGGTTGAACACTGAAGCTTTCTTT. Amino acids: CASGRLNTEAFF.

This chain uses TRBV19 with TRBJ2-7, with unresolved D. V shed 7 bases and J shed 6 bases, with 4 bases lying between them. The germline gives CDR1 LNHDA, CDR2 SQIVND (reference sequence). The CDR3 has 9 amino acids. The DNA for the CDR3 is TGTGCCAGTACATCCGAGCAGTACTTC. It codes for CASTSEQYF. Variable domain in full (rest from reference TRBV19 and TRBJ2-7): DGGITQSPKYLFRKEGQNVTLSCEQNLNHDAMYWYRQDPGQGLRLIYYSQIVNDFQKGDIAEGYSVSREKKESFPLTVTSAQKNPTAFYLCASTSEQYFGPGTRLTVT.

This rearrangement joins TRBV5-1 to TRBJ2-1; 7 positions agree with TRBD2. Germline V gene lookup returns CDR1 SGHRS and CDR2 YFSETQ. V was clipped by 0 bases and J by 5 bases; unmatched bases: 5. The CDR3 consists of 15 residues. CDR3 DNA: TGCGCCAGCAGCTTGGTTGGGAGGGCCGACAATGAGCAGTTCTTC. This sequence encodes CASSLVGRADNEQFF.

The chain recombines TRBV7-8 with TRBJ2-3, with TRBD2 identical over 8 bases. Germline loops: CDR1 SGHVS, CDR2 FQNEAQ. This CDR3 contains 15 residues. V lost 1 base to trimming and J lost 2 bases; unmatched junction nucleotides: 2. This CDR3 reads CASSLELAVTDTQYF. Written as DNA, the CDR3 is TGTGCCAGCAGCTTAGAACTAGCGGTCACAGATACGCAGTATTTT.

The genes are TRBV6-4 and TRBJ2-3; a possible D gene is TRBD1 (5 bases). Trimming removed 4 bases at V and 2 bases at J, with 10 bases between. The CDR3 length is 14 residues. Per germline, CDR1 MRHNA and CDR2 SNTAGT. CDR3 region: CASSVDSTTDTQYF. The CDR3 DNA follows: TGTGCCAGCAGTGTCGACAGTACCACAGATACGCAGTATTTT.

In its sample, this clone was seen a few times. This rearrangement joins TRBV4-2 to TRBJ1-2, with a tentative D call TRBD1 (6 bases). V was clipped by 3 bases and J by 6 bases, with 14 bases between them. This CDR3 comprises 14 residues. Germline CDR1 is LGHNA and CDR2 is YNFKEQ. This chain's CDR3 is CASSQQGFVNGYTF. CDR3 coding DNA: TGTGCCAGCAGCCAGCAGGGGTTCGTCAATGGCTACACCTTC.